The sequence of this TCR beta chain was determined in a study of blood T cell repertoires in COVID-19. This clone has just one count. CDR1 and CDR2 (germline): LNHDA, SQIVND (reference sequence). CDR3 size: 11 residues. V lost 5 bases to trimming and J lost 8 bases, with 7 bases between them. TCRdb's copy holds only in-frame clones and misses some; the assay was immunoSEQ multiplex PCR. Of approximately 330,000 clones in the sample, 87% were seen once. This sequence joins TRBV19 and TRBJ2-1; D is unclear. This receptor was taken from a man aged 25 to 40 with COVID-19, enrolled during active disease. What was sequenced was peripheral blood. The CDR3 region has the DNA TGTGCCAGTAGTCGGGTCGATGAGCAGTTCTTC. Translating gives CASSRVDEQFF.